The next 29 T cell receptor beta chains were all read from a single sample in a study of cytomegalovirus exposure and HLA in healthy donors. The PCR employed 60 Vbeta primers together with 13 Jbeta primers. Some clones are missing from TCRdb's copy, which holds only in-frame ones; the method was immunoSEQ multiplex PCR. The sample includes 150,000 to 200,000 clones, over 70% of them seen just once. Sequences were obtained from PBMCs. The receptors come from a woman between 25 and 40 years old in good health and CMV-seronegative.

The sample holds a few counts of this clone. This sequence joins TRBV4-3 and TRBJ1-5; D might be TRBD1 (5 bases). The germline V and J ends were trimmed by 3 bases and 7 bases, with 10 bases remaining between them. This CDR3 is built from 13 residues. Germline V CDR1 and CDR2: LGHNA, YSLEER. The CDR3 DNA follows: TGCGCCAGCAGCCAGTCACAGGCACAGCCCCAGCATTTT. It codes for CASSQSQAQPQHF.

The chain employs TRBV5-1 and TRBJ2-2; D is perhaps TRBD1 (6 bases). Germline V lookup: CDR1 SGHRS, CDR2 YFSETQ. The CDR3 contains 13 residues. V lost 3 bases and J 5 bases, leaving 8 bases between the germline ends. The CDR3 DNA sequence: TGCGCCAGCAGCTCAGGGGCGACCGGGGAGCTGTTTTTT. Amino acid sequence: CASSSGATGELFF.

The chain uses TRBV7-2 and TRBJ2-6, with D possibly TRBD1 on 6 matching bases. V lost 0 bases and J lost 4, with 10 bases in between. CDR1 SGHTA and CDR2 FQGNSA come from the germline V gene. The CDR3 contains 16 residues. CDR3 residues: CASSLASGVGANVLTF. The CDR3 nucleotides read TGTGCCAGCAGCTTAGCGTCAGGGGTAGGGGCCAACGTCCTGACTTTC.

The chain links TRBV7-8 to TRBJ2-1; 8 bases match TRBD2. The CDR3 sequence is 15 residues long. Trimming took 5 bases from V and 4 from J; bases not matched to a gene: 7. Germline V lookup: CDR1 SGHVS, CDR2 FQNEAQ. The CDR3 DNA reads as TGTGCCAGCAGCACCAGCGGGAGTACTTACAATGAGCAGTTCTTC. Translating gives CASSTSGSTYNEQFF.

The V call is TRBV7-2, the J call TRBJ2-2; 7 bases are a match to TRBD1. This CDR3 contains 15 residues. The germline CDR1 and CDR2 sequences are SGHTA and FQGNSA. After removal of 4 bases from V and 4 bases from J, the junction contained 6 bases not matched to a gene. The CDR3, as DNA: TGTGCCAGCAGCTCTACGCGACAGGGCACCGGGGAGCTGTTTTTT. Amino acids: CASSSTRQGTGELFF.

This clone has only a few counts. The chain combines TRBV5-1 with TRBJ2-3; D is possibly TRBD2 (5 bases). Per the germline V gene, CDR1 is SGHRS and CDR2 is YFSETQ. This CDR3 region has 17 residues. The germline V and J ends were trimmed by 3 bases and 2 bases, with 19 bases remaining between them. CDR3 bases: TGCGCCAGCAGCTCGGCAAAAACTAGTCACGTCACAGATACGCAGTATTTT. Its translation is CASSSAKTSHVTDTQYF.

This clone has more than one count but fewer than ten. CDR3 region: CASTSGDEQTQYF. As DNA, the CDR3 is TGCGCCAGCACATCAGGGGACGAGCAGACCCAGTACTTC. V usage is TRBV5-1 and J usage is TRBJ2-5, with D maybe TRBD1 (6 bases). Germline CDR1 reads SGHRS; CDR2 reads YFSETQ. V lost 6 bases, J lost 6 bases, and 15 bases lay in between. The length of the CDR3 is 13 residues.

This chain links TRBV11-2 with TRBJ2-2; D perhaps matches TRBD2 (7 bases). This CDR3 comprises 16 residues. Trimming left V 2 bases short and J 2 bases short, with 12 bases between. CDR1 is SGHAT, CDR2 FQNNGV, per germline. CDR3 in amino acids: CASSLLGGGNTGELFF. For the CDR3, the DNA is TGTGCCAGCAGCTTACTAGGGGGGGGTAACACCGGGGAGCTGTTTTTT.

The chain uses TRBV29-1 and TRBJ2-7; the D gene is possibly TRBD1 (6 bases). The germline V gene encodes CDR1 SQVTM and CDR2 ANQGSEA. This CDR3 has 13 residues. Trimming took 6 bases from V and 0 from J, leaving 12 bases between them. The CDR3 DNA reads as TGCAGCGTCCGGACAGAGCTCTCCTACGAGCAGTACTTC. As protein: CSVRTELSYEQYF.

The V gene is TRBV2, the J gene TRBJ1-5, with D unclear. The CDR3 sequence is 14 residues long. Trimming removed 1 base from V and 4 bases from J, with 8 bases in between. From germline, CDR1 is SNHLY and CDR2 FYNNEI. For the CDR3, the DNA is TGTGCCAGCAGTGAAGATGCGGCTAATCAGCCCCAGCATTTT. Amino acid sequence: CASSEDAANQPQHF. Combining the CDR3 with reference TRBV2 and TRBJ1-5 gives the whole variable domain EPEVTQTPSHQVTQMGQEVILRCVPISNHLYFYWYRQILGQKVEFLVSFYNNEISEKSEIFDDQFSVERPDGSNFTLKIRSTKLEDSAMYFCASSEDAANQPQHFGDGTRLSIL.

The V and J genes are TRBV19 and TRBJ1-2, with D possibly matching TRBD1 (5 bases). Looked up from germline, CDR1 is LNHDA and CDR2 is SQIVND (reference sequence). CDR3 size: 14 residues. V lost 4 bases to trimming and J lost 3 bases, with 12 bases between them. The CDR3 sequence: CASSRDSADYGYTF. The CDR3 bases are TGTGCCAGTAGTAGGGACTCGGCAGACTATGGCTACACCTTC. The variable domain in full, completed from reference TRBV19 and TRBJ1-2, reads DGGITQSPKYLFRKEGQNVTLSCEQNLNHDAMYWYRQDPGQGLRLIYYSQIVNDFQKGDIAEGYSVSREKKESFPLTVTSAQKNPTAFYLCASSRDSADYGYTFGSGTRLTVV.

The chain couples TRBV29-1 to TRBJ2-5; D possibly corresponds to TRBD2 (6 bases). V was trimmed by 4 bases and J by 3 bases, leaving 9 bases between them. Germline lookup yields CDR1 SQVTM and CDR2 ANQGSEA. This CDR3 region has 12 residues. The DNA for the CDR3 is TGCAGCGTTGTATCGGGGGAAGAGACCCAGTACTTC. Protein sequence: CSVVSGEETQYF.

Only a few counts were recorded for this clone. V is TRBV11-2 and J is TRBJ2-3; 12 bases align to TRBD2. CDR1 and CDR2 from the germline V gene are SGHAT and FQNNGV. Trimming at V came to 3 bases and at J to 0 bases, leaving 4 bases not matched to a gene. CDR3 length: 17 residues. The CDR3 nucleotides read TGTGCCAGCAGCTTGCCCGGACTAGCGGGGAGCACAGATACGCAGTATTTT. Translation: CASSLPGLAGSTDTQYF. The full variable domain, in which reference TRBV11-2 and TRBJ2-3 provide the parts outside the CDR3, is EAGVAQSPRYKIIEKRQSVAFWCNPISGHATLYWYQQILGQGPKLLIQFQNNGVVDDSQLPKDRFSAERLKGVDSTLKIQPAKLEDSAVYLCASSLPGLAGSTDTQYFGPGTRLTVL.

J is TRBJ2-7 and V is TRBV28; D is possibly TRBD2 (6 bases). V was cut by 6 bases and J by 7 bases, with 16 bases left in between. The germline V gene encodes CDR1 MDHEN and CDR2 SYDVKM. CDR3 length equals 13 residues. The CDR3 protein is CASSRLGGGEQYF. CDR3 nucleotides: TGTGCCAGCAGCCGGTTGGGAGGAGGGGAGCAGTACTTC.

The rearrangement joins TRBV28 to TRBJ2-5, with 13 bases matching TRBD2. V lost 4 bases, J lost 5 bases, and 7 bases stayed unmatched. Germline CDR1 is MDHEN and CDR2 is SYDVKM. The CDR3 length is 16 residues. CDR3 coding DNA: TGTGCCAGCAGTTCGATTCAACTAGCGGGAGGGGAGACCCAGTACTTC. The encoded protein is CASSSIQLAGGETQYF.

The chain uses TRBV9 and TRBJ2-5; 7 nucleotides match TRBD1. Trimming at V came to 0 bases and at J to 2 bases, leaving 16 bases not matched to a gene. The CDR3 is 19 residues long. Germline V gene sequence: CDR1 SGDLS, CDR2 YYNGEE. CDR3 region: CASSVAVSPIGGPQETQYF. In DNA, the CDR3 is TGTGCCAGCAGCGTAGCTGTCTCCCCTATAGGGGGCCCTCAAGAGACCCAGTACTTC.

The chain couples TRBV6-6 to TRBJ2-7; the D gene is possibly TRBD2 (5 bases). The V and J ends lost 3 bases and 7 bases respectively, with 10 bases between them. CDR3 length: 12 amino acids. Germline V lookup: CDR1 MNHNY, CDR2 SVGAGI (reference sequence). CDR3: CASSYGGREQYF. As DNA, the CDR3 is TGTGCCAGCAGTTATGGAGGACGGGAGCAGTACTTC.

The chain has TRBV2 and TRBJ1-5; 7 bases are a match to TRBD1. The J segment lost 7 bases and the V segment lost 5 bases, leaving 11 bases of the junction unmatched. Germline CDR1 SNHLY, CDR2 FYNNEI. The CDR3 consists of 15 residues. DNA for the CDR3: TGTGCCAGCAGTTCCTCGACAGGGCAGGGGCAGCCCCAGCATTTT. It translates to CASSSSTGQGQPQHF.

This chain links TRBV7-9 with TRBJ2-7; 7 positions agree with TRBD2. The CDR3 is 14 residues long. Germline lookup yields CDR1 SEHNR and CDR2 FQNEAQ (reference sequence). J lost 7 bases, V lost 5 bases, and 11 bases had no gene match. CDR3 in DNA: TGTGCCAGCAGCCGTATCGGGGGGTTGAAAGAGCAGTACTTC. This sequence encodes CASSRIGGLKEQYF.

The chain links TRBV6-5 to TRBJ1-2; a weak D match, TRBD1 (5 bases). Germline V gives CDR1 MNHEY, CDR2 SVGAGI. The CDR3 has 15 amino acids. The V and J ends lost 2 bases and 7 bases respectively, with 17 bases between them. CDR3 loop: CASSYTQAGRIGYTF. CDR3 DNA sequence: TGTGCCAGCAGTTACACGCAAGCAGGGAGGATTGGCTACACCTTC.

This rearrangement joins TRBV5-1 to TRBJ2-1; the D gene is possibly TRBD2 (6 bases). Germline lookup yields CDR1 SGHRS and CDR2 YFSETQ. Trimming removed 6 bases from V and 3 bases from J, with 13 bases in between. CDR3 length: 14 residues. For the CDR3, the DNA is TGCGCCAGCATGACGGGAGAGTGCTACAATGAGCAGTTCTTC. Protein sequence: CASMTGECYNEQFF.

This rearrangement joins TRBV6-5 to TRBJ1-1; D might be TRBD1 (6 bases). The V end lost 8 bases, the J end lost 7 bases, and 14 bases lay between the germline ends. There are 12 residues in the CDR3. CDR1 MNHEY and CDR2 SVGAGI come from the germline V gene. CDR3 amino acids: CASSPGQLEAFF. As DNA, the CDR3 is TGTGCCAGCTCTCCTGGACAGCTTGAAGCTTTCTTT.

This chain uses TRBV5-1 with TRBJ2-7, with TRBD2 matching over 7 bases. The CDR3 spans 14 residues. Germline trimming cut 0 bases from V and 3 bases from J; bases unmatched to any gene: 3. The germline CDR1 and CDR2 sequences are SGHRS and YFSETQ. CDR3 sequence: CASSLVGGDYEQYF. CDR3 coding DNA: TGCGCCAGCAGCTTGGTGGGGGGGGACTACGAGCAGTACTTC.

The chain employs TRBV19 and TRBJ2-7; 9 bases are a match to TRBD1. The CDR3 spans 16 residues. V shed 6 bases, J shed 2 bases, and the junction held 11 bases outside the gene matches. The germline CDR1 and CDR2 sequences are LNHDA and SQIVND (reference sequence). In DNA form, the CDR3 reads TGTGCCAGTAGCCAACCACAGGGGGCAGAACCCTACGAGCAGTACTTC. Protein sequence: CASSQPQGAEPYEQYF.

The chain is built from TRBV6-5 and TRBJ2-7, with 9 bases identical to TRBD2. CDR1 and CDR2 from the germline V gene are MNHEY and SVGAGI. The CDR3 covers 15 residues. Germline trimming cut 0 bases from V and 2 bases from J; bases unmatched to any gene: 2. The chain's CDR3 is CASSYSAGGPYEQYF. The DNA of the CDR3 is TGTGCCAGCAGTTACTCGGCGGGAGGGCCCTACGAGCAGTACTTC.

J is TRBJ2-3 and V is TRBV10-3, with 7 nucleotides matching TRBD2. This CDR3 contains 15 residues. Germline trimming cut 3 bases from V and 3 bases from J; bases unmatched to any gene: 6. The germline CDR1 and CDR2 sequences are ENHRY and SYGVKD. CDR3 DNA: TGTGCCATCAGTGAAGAGCGGGGAAGTACAGATACGCAGTATTTT. As protein: CAISEERGSTDTQYF.

The rearrangement joins TRBV11-2 to TRBJ2-2; D might be TRBD1 (5 bases). The CDR3 totals 15 residues. Trimming removed 7 bases from V and 8 bases from J, with 20 bases in between. CDR1 and CDR2 (germline): SGHAT, FQNNGV. CDR3 in DNA: TGTGCCAGCACCCTTTTCAGGGTCGAACCGGGGGAGCTGTTTTTT. This sequence encodes CASTLFRVEPGELFF. The whole variable domain, remainder taken from reference TRBV11-2 and TRBJ2-2, is EAGVAQSPRYKIIEKRQSVAFWCNPISGHATLYWYQQILGQGPKLLIQFQNNGVVDDSQLPKDRFSAERLKGVDSTLKIQPAKLEDSAVYLCASTLFRVEPGELFFGEGSRLTVL.

V gene TRBV5-6 combines with J gene TRBJ2-1; 8 nucleotides align to TRBD2. Germline CDR1 is SGHDT and CDR2 is YYEEEE. The CDR3 loop spans 14 amino acids. Germline trimming cut 6 bases from V and 5 bases from J; bases unmatched to any gene: 7. The CDR3: CASNYGGGNNEQFF. The CDR3 region has the DNA TGTGCCAGCAACTACGGGGGGGGGAACAATGAGCAGTTCTTC.

V and J are TRBV27 and TRBJ2-2; 7 bases map to TRBD1. The CDR3 sequence is 15 residues long. Germline V lookup: CDR1 MNHEY, CDR2 SMNVEV (reference sequence). J was trimmed by 0 bases and V by 6 bases; bases with no gene match: 4. DNA for the CDR3: TGTGCCAGCAGACAGGGGCTTACGAACACCGGGGAGCTGTTTTTT. It yields the protein CASRQGLTNTGELFF.